Listed below are T cell receptor beta chains from one sample, sequenced in a study. MiXCR was run by TCRdb on the RT-PCR reads, yielding one entry per CDR3 protein. The sample records 650,000 to 800,000 distinct CDR3 sequences, 14% being singletons. The sequenced material came from memory CD4+ T cells from blood. These receptors were obtained from a female donor in good health, serving as a healthy control. Each CDR3 is given with its conserved first and last residue. Fields, in order: J gene, D gene, clone size, V gene, CDR3 DNA, CDR3 protein. The D gene is left open where the match is weak. Size is omitted from some rows. Given values are once, few, many or a class for expanded clones.

j_call: TRBJ1-1
d_call: TRBD1
clone_size: .
v_call: TRBV5-1
cdr3_nt: TGCGCCAGTTCTGAGGGGACAGTTGACACTGAAGCTTTCTTT
cdr3_aa: CASSEGTVDTEAFF

j_call: TRBJ2-1
d_call: .
clone_size: .
v_call: TRBV10-3
cdr3_nt: TGTGCCATCAGTGACCTTAAGGGAGGCTCCTACAATGAGCAGTTCTTC
cdr3_aa: CAISDLKGGSYNEQFF

j_call: TRBJ1-2
d_call: .
clone_size: few
v_call: TRBV15
cdr3_nt: TGTGCCACCAGCGGCAGGGGCCAGGGGGGCTACACCTTC
cdr3_aa: CATSGRGQGGYTF

j_call: TRBJ2-1
d_call: TRBD1
clone_size: many
v_call: TRBV28
cdr3_nt: TGTGCCAGCAGCCGGACAGGATACAATGAGCAGTTCTTC
cdr3_aa: CASSRTGYNEQFF

j_call: TRBJ2-1
d_call: .
clone_size: .
v_call: TRBV7-9
cdr3_nt: TGTGCCAGCAGCTTTGGACCGGACCCCTACAATGAGCAGTTCTTC
cdr3_aa: CASSFGPDPYNEQFF

j_call: TRBJ1-6
d_call: .
clone_size: few
v_call: TRBV5-1
cdr3_nt: TGCGCCAGCAGCCCGAGACAGGATTTTGGGAATTCACCCCTCCACTTT
cdr3_aa: CASSPRQDFGNSPLHF

j_call: TRBJ1-1
d_call: .
clone_size: .
v_call: TRBV6-2/TRBV6-3
cdr3_nt: TGTGCCACCGGGTTGAACACTGAAGCTTTCTTT
cdr3_aa: CATGLNTEAFF

j_call: TRBJ1-4
d_call: .
clone_size: few
v_call: TRBV5-1
cdr3_nt: TGCGCCAGCAGCTTGCAGGGGTTGGGGGAAAAACTGTTTTTT
cdr3_aa: CASSLQGLGEKLFF

j_call: TRBJ2-2
d_call: TRBD2
clone_size: few
v_call: TRBV12-3/TRBV12-4
cdr3_nt: TGTGCCAGCAGTTTAGCTCCCCTAGCGGGAGTGGCCGGGGAGCTGTTTTTT
cdr3_aa: CASSLAPLAGVAGELFF

j_call: TRBJ2-1
d_call: TRBD2
clone_size: .
v_call: TRBV12-3/TRBV12-4
cdr3_nt: TGTGCCAGCAGTTTTTTAGGACTAGCGGAAACTCACAATGAGCAGTTCTTC
cdr3_aa: CASSFLGLAETHNEQFF

j_call: TRBJ2-5
d_call: .
clone_size: few
v_call: TRBV20-1
cdr3_nt: TGCAGTGCTTCAAACTTGGGCCAAGAGACCCAGTACTTC
cdr3_aa: CSASNLGQETQYF

j_call: TRBJ2-7
d_call: .
clone_size: many
v_call: TRBV6-6
cdr3_nt: TGTGCCAGCAGTTACTTCGGGCCCGAGCAGTACTTC
cdr3_aa: CASSYFGPEQYF

j_call: TRBJ2-7
d_call: .
clone_size: many
v_call: TRBV7-8
cdr3_nt: TGTGCCAGCAGCTTAGTCGAGGGCTACGAGCAGTACTTC
cdr3_aa: CASSLVEGYEQYF

j_call: TRBJ2-3
d_call: .
clone_size: few
v_call: TRBV4-2
cdr3_nt: TGTGCCAGCAGCCAGGCGCCAGATACGCAGTATTTT
cdr3_aa: CASSQAPDTQYF

j_call: TRBJ2-3
d_call: .
clone_size: .
v_call: TRBV28
cdr3_nt: TGTGCCACGACTCCTGCCACAGATACGCAGTATTTT
cdr3_aa: CATTPATDTQYF

j_call: TRBJ2-1
d_call: .
clone_size: .
v_call: TRBV18
cdr3_nt: TGTGCCAGCTCACCACTAACGCGGGGAAATGAGCAGTTCTTC
cdr3_aa: CASSPLTRGNEQFF

j_call: TRBJ2-7
d_call: .
clone_size: many
v_call: TRBV7-2
cdr3_nt: TGTGCCAGCAGCTACCGGGACTTTCCCTACGAGCAGTACTTC
cdr3_aa: CASSYRDFPYEQYF

j_call: TRBJ2-1
d_call: TRBD2
clone_size: .
v_call: TRBV20-1
cdr3_nt: TGCAGTGCTAGAGATTCGGGGGAGGGCCGATACAATGAGCAGTTCTTC
cdr3_aa: CSARDSGEGRYNEQFF

j_call: TRBJ2-1
d_call: .
clone_size: .
v_call: TRBV28
cdr3_nt: TGTGCCAGCAGTTCGATCAGGGGAAGGTCCTACAATGAGCAGTTCTTC
cdr3_aa: CASSSIRGRSYNEQFF

j_call: TRBJ2-1
d_call: .
clone_size: few
v_call: TRBV19
cdr3_nt: TGTGCCAGTCGAGGCCCTGGGGGCTACAATGAGCAGTTCTTC
cdr3_aa: CASRGPGGYNEQFF

j_call: TRBJ2-2
d_call: TRBD2
clone_size: few
v_call: TRBV28
cdr3_nt: TGTGCCAGCAGTCGAGTAGCGGGAGTTTACACCGGGGAGCTGTTTTTT
cdr3_aa: CASSRVAGVYTGELFF

j_call: TRBJ1-1
d_call: TRBD1
clone_size: few
v_call: TRBV20-1
cdr3_nt: TGCAGTGTCCCAGGACAGGCCAACACTGAAGCTTTCTTT
cdr3_aa: CSVPGQANTEAFF

j_call: TRBJ2-7
d_call: TRBD2
clone_size: many
v_call: TRBV9
cdr3_nt: TGTGCCAGCAGCGCCGGACTTCGGGGCGGGAGGAGCTCCTACGAGCAGTACTTC
cdr3_aa: CASSAGLRGGRSSYEQYF

j_call: TRBJ2-1
d_call: TRBD2
clone_size: few
v_call: TRBV5-6
cdr3_nt: TGTGCCAGCAGCCAATCACTAGCGAATGAGCAGTTCTTC
cdr3_aa: CASSQSLANEQFF

j_call: TRBJ1-2
d_call: .
clone_size: many
v_call: TRBV7-9
cdr3_nt: TGTGCCAGCAGCTTTCAGGCAGGCTACACCTTC
cdr3_aa: CASSFQAGYTF

j_call: TRBJ1-5
d_call: .
clone_size: many
v_call: TRBV7-8
cdr3_nt: TGTGCCAGCAGCTCAACTTTCGGTCAGCCCCAGCATTTT
cdr3_aa: CASSSTFGQPQHF

j_call: TRBJ1-1
d_call: .
clone_size: .
v_call: TRBV20-1
cdr3_nt: TGCAGTGCTAGAGGGGACGAGGGCCTGAAGGCTTTCTTT
cdr3_aa: CSARGDEGLKAFF

j_call: TRBJ1-2
d_call: .
clone_size: .
v_call: TRBV19
cdr3_nt: TGTGCCAGTACCGTATACTGGGGCAGTGACTATGGCTACACCTTC
cdr3_aa: CASTVYWGSDYGYTF

j_call: TRBJ2-7
d_call: .
clone_size: many
v_call: TRBV30
cdr3_nt: TGTGCCTGGAGTGTACAGAGCGAGCAGTACTTC
cdr3_aa: CAWSVQSEQYF

j_call: TRBJ2-4
d_call: .
clone_size: few
v_call: TRBV20-1
cdr3_nt: TGCAGTGCCCCAGCGGCGGGGATAGCCAAAAACATTCAGTACTTC
cdr3_aa: CSAPAAGIAKNIQYF

j_call: TRBJ2-1
d_call: .
clone_size: .
v_call: TRBV28
cdr3_nt: TGTGCCAGCAGTAAGAGGGGGGAGGGATGGAATGAGCAGTTCTTC
cdr3_aa: CASSKRGEGWNEQFF

j_call: TRBJ2-3
d_call: TRBD2
clone_size: .
v_call: TRBV4-1
cdr3_nt: TGCGCCAGCAGCCAGTCAGTCCTAGCGGAGCTCACAGATACGCAGTATTTT
cdr3_aa: CASSQSVLAELTDTQYF

j_call: TRBJ2-1
d_call: .
clone_size: many
v_call: TRBV20-1
cdr3_nt: TGCAGTGCTAGAACTACCCTCGATGAGCAGTTCTTC
cdr3_aa: CSARTTLDEQFF

j_call: TRBJ1-5
d_call: .
clone_size: few
v_call: TRBV24-1
cdr3_nt: TGTGCCACCACCCTCGCCCGGAGGGGGGGTCAGCCCCAGCATTTT
cdr3_aa: CATTLARRGGQPQHF

j_call: TRBJ1-6
d_call: TRBD1
clone_size: few
v_call: TRBV6-5
cdr3_nt: TGTGCCAGCAGTCGAACCCCTACGACAGGGGGCCGAAGGGCACCCCTCCACTTT
cdr3_aa: CASSRTPTTGGRRAPLHF

j_call: TRBJ2-1
d_call: TRBD2
clone_size: .
v_call: TRBV6-2/TRBV6-3
cdr3_nt: TGTGCCAGCAGCATAGCGGGAACTCGCAATGAGCAGTTCTTC
cdr3_aa: CASSIAGTRNEQFF

j_call: TRBJ1-2
d_call: .
clone_size: .
v_call: TRBV4-3
cdr3_nt: TGCGCCAGCAGCCAAGATGGGGCCTATGGCTACACCTTC
cdr3_aa: CASSQDGAYGYTF

j_call: TRBJ2-3
d_call: .
clone_size: .
v_call: TRBV2
cdr3_nt: TGTGCCAGCAGTGAAGTAGGCCCTGGGCAGGGAACAGATACGCAGTATTTT
cdr3_aa: CASSEVGPGQGTDTQYF

j_call: TRBJ2-1
d_call: .
clone_size: many
v_call: TRBV4-3
cdr3_nt: TGCGCCAGCAGCCAAGCGACTACGTCCTACAATGAGCAGTTCTTC
cdr3_aa: CASSQATTSYNEQFF

j_call: TRBJ2-1
d_call: .
clone_size: few
v_call: TRBV6-2/TRBV6-3
cdr3_nt: TGTGCCAGCAATGACTACAATGAGCAGTTCTTC
cdr3_aa: CASNDYNEQFF

j_call: TRBJ2-3
d_call: .
clone_size: .
v_call: TRBV5-1
cdr3_nt: TGCGCCAGCAGCTGGGCGGGTCTAGCGTTGACAGATACGCAGTATTTT
cdr3_aa: CASSWAGLALTDTQYF

j_call: TRBJ1-1
d_call: .
clone_size: once
v_call: TRBV7-9
cdr3_nt: TGTGCCAGCAGCTTATTGATGGGCAGCCCCGTAAGAGCTTTCTTT
cdr3_aa: CASSLLMGSPVRAFF

j_call: TRBJ2-5
d_call: TRBD1
clone_size: few
v_call: TRBV19
cdr3_nt: TGTGCCAGTAGTTCCTATCCGTCGGGACAGGTCTTTTTC
cdr3_aa: CASSSYPSGQVFF

j_call: TRBJ1-4
d_call: .
clone_size: .
v_call: TRBV4-3
cdr3_nt: TGCGCCAGCAGCAGAACAGGGACGGGCGATGAAAAACTGTTTTTT
cdr3_aa: CASSRTGTGDEKLFF

j_call: TRBJ2-3
d_call: TRBD1
clone_size: many
v_call: TRBV20-1
cdr3_nt: TGCAGTGCGGGCGCCCGGGACAGCCAACTCACAGATACGCAGTATTTT
cdr3_aa: CSAGARDSQLTDTQYF

j_call: TRBJ2-7
d_call: TRBD1
clone_size: few
v_call: TRBV20-1
cdr3_nt: TGCAGTGCTAGGAATCCGGGACAGGGGACCTACGAGCAGTACTTC
cdr3_aa: CSARNPGQGTYEQYF

j_call: TRBJ1-1
d_call: TRBD1
clone_size: few
v_call: TRBV12-3/TRBV12-4
cdr3_nt: TGTGCCAGCAGTTTAAGGACAGGGGGTCGTGGTACTGAAGCTTTCTTT
cdr3_aa: CASSLRTGGRGTEAFF

j_call: TRBJ2-1
d_call: TRBD2
clone_size: .
v_call: TRBV7-2
cdr3_nt: TGTGCCAGCCGACGGGGGACTAGCGAGAATGAGCAGTTCTTC
cdr3_aa: CASRRGTSENEQFF

j_call: TRBJ2-3
d_call: .
clone_size: .
v_call: TRBV11-2
cdr3_nt: TGTGCCAGCAGCTTAGTAGCCTCATGGGGGCTACAAGATACGCAGTATTTT
cdr3_aa: CASSLVASWGLQDTQYF

j_call: TRBJ2-5
d_call: .
clone_size: .
v_call: TRBV27
cdr3_nt: TGTGCCAGCAGTTTTGACACAGGGATCGGTCGGGGTGGAGAGACCCAGTACTTC
cdr3_aa: CASSFDTGIGRGGETQYF

j_call: TRBJ2-7
d_call: TRBD2
clone_size: .
v_call: TRBV7-2
cdr3_nt: TGTGCCAGCAGCATTGTAGCGGGAGGCTACGAGCAGTACTTC
cdr3_aa: CASSIVAGGYEQYF

j_call: TRBJ2-4
d_call: .
clone_size: few
v_call: TRBV9
cdr3_nt: TGTGCCAGCAGCGTAGGGATCGCCAAAAACATTCAGTACTTC
cdr3_aa: CASSVGIAKNIQYF

j_call: TRBJ1-5
d_call: .
clone_size: .
v_call: TRBV5-5
cdr3_nt: TGTGCCAGCAGCTTGGGGTCGGGGGTGCCTCAGCCCCAGCATTTT
cdr3_aa: CASSLGSGVPQPQHF

j_call: TRBJ2-3
d_call: .
clone_size: many
v_call: TRBV7-3
cdr3_nt: TGTGCCAGCAGCATGGGACGGATTACAGATACGCAGTATTTT
cdr3_aa: CASSMGRITDTQYF

j_call: TRBJ2-7
d_call: TRBD2
clone_size: many
v_call: TRBV27
cdr3_nt: TGTGCCAGCAAAACTAGCGGGTCGCTTTACGAGCAGTACTTC
cdr3_aa: CASKTSGSLYEQYF